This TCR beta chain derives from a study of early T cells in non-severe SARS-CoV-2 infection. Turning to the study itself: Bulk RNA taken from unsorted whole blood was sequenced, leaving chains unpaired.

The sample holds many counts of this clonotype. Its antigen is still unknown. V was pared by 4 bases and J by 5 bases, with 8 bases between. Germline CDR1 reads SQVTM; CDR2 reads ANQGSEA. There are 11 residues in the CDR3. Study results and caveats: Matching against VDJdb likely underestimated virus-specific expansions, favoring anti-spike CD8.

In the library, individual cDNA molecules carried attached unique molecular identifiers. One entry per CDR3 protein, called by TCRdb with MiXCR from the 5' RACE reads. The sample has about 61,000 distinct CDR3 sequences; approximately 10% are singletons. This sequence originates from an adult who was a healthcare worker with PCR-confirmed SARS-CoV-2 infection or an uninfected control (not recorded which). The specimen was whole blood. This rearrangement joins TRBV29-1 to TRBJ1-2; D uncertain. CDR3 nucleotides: TGCAGCGTTGGCCGGGAGTATGGCTACACCTTC. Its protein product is CSVGREYGYTF. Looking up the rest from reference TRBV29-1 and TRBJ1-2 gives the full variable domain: SAVISQKPSRDICQRGTSLTIQCQVDSQVTMMFWYRQQPGQSLTLIATANQGSEATYESGFVIDKFPISRPNLTFSTLTVSNMSPEDSSIYLCSVGREYGYTFGSGTRLTVV.